A single sample gave rise to the 12 T cell receptor beta chains below, sequenced in a study of T cell responses to AZD1222 COVID-19 vaccine. Generated by immunoSEQ multiplex PCR, the TCRdb table keeps only in-frame clones and is missing some. The sample contains 180,000 or so clones, about nine tenths of which appear only once. The input for sequencing was peripheral blood, taken 28 days after the second AZD1222 dose. The receptors shown here come from an adult who received the AZD1222 COVID-19 vaccine.

This sequence joins TRBV7-2 and TRBJ2-6; D might be TRBD2 (7 bases). Trimming took off 6 bases at V and 0 bases at J, with 21 bases between the two ends. This CDR3 region has 19 residues. Germline V gene sequence: CDR1 SGHTA, CDR2 FQGNSA. CDR3 nucleotides: TGTGCCAGCAGTTATCCGAGGCGGGGGCGGAGCTCTGGGGCCAACGTCCTGACTTTC. Its protein is CASSYPRRGRSSGANVLTF.

The gene calls are TRBV7-3 and TRBJ1-1; no firm D call. The germline gives CDR1 SGHTA, CDR2 FQGTGA. V shed 5 bases and J shed 0 bases, with 7 bases lying between them. CDR3 length equals 13 residues. CDR3 loop: CASSLHMNTEAFF. In nucleotides, the CDR3 is TGTGCCAGCAGCCTTCACATGAACACTGAAGCTTTCTTT. Together with reference TRBV7-3 and TRBJ1-1, the CDR3 gives the full variable domain: GAGVSQTPSNKVTEKGKYVELRCDPISGHTALYWYRQSLGQGPEFLIYFQGTGAADDSGLPNDRFFAVRPEGSVSTLKIQRTERGDSAVYLCASSLHMNTEAFFGQGTRLTVV.

The V and J genes are TRBV7-8 and TRBJ1-2, with unresolved D. Germline CDR1 is SGHVS and CDR2 is FQNEAQ. V was clipped by 3 bases and J by 6 bases, with 11 bases between them. The CDR3 is made up of 13 amino acids. DNA for the CDR3: TGTGCCAGCAGCTTGGCTCGGGTAGATGGCTACACCTTC. Protein sequence: CASSLARVDGYTF.

The rearrangement links TRBV7-2 to TRBJ1-4; D gene unclear. Germline loops: CDR1 SGHTA, CDR2 FQGNSA. This CDR3 has 15 amino acids. The V end was cut by 0 bases, the J end by 4 bases, with 9 bases between. This chain's CDR3 is CASSLALIHNEKLFF. In nucleotides, the CDR3 is TGTGCCAGCAGCTTAGCGCTAATCCATAATGAAAAACTGTTTTTT.

The V gene is TRBV5-4, the J gene TRBJ1-1; tentative D call: TRBD1 (6 bases). The CDR3 spans 14 residues. Germline loops: CDR1 SGHNT, CDR2 YYREEE (reference sequence). Trimming took off 1 base at V and 0 bases at J, with 7 bases between the two ends. CDR3 in amino acids: CASSLTGMNTEAFF. DNA for the CDR3: TGTGCCAGCAGCTTGACAGGGATGAACACTGAAGCTTTCTTT.

This clone has only a few counts. V is TRBV18 and J is TRBJ1-5; a weak D match, TRBD1 (6 bases). This CDR3 contains 17 residues. Germline assignment: CDR1 KGHSH and CDR2 LQKENI. V lost 0 bases and J 2 bases, leaving 14 bases between the germline ends. The CDR3 reads CASSPPVQGNRNQPQHF. The CDR3 coding sequence is TGTGCCAGCTCACCACCGGTACAGGGTAATCGCAATCAGCCCCAGCATTTT.

The V and J genes are TRBV5-6 and TRBJ1-2; 11 bases line up with TRBD1. The CDR3 is 15 amino acids. Per germline, CDR1 SGHDT and CDR2 YYEEEE. The V and J ends lost 4 bases and 4 bases, in that order; junction bases with no gene match: 6. The CDR3 protein is CASSLWTGGAYGYTF. Here the CDR3 DNA reads TGTGCCAGCAGCCTCTGGACAGGGGGCGCCTATGGCTACACCTTC.

J is TRBJ2-7 and V is TRBV6-5, with D perhaps matching TRBD1 or TRBD2 (6 bases each). Germline V gene data show CDR1 as MNHEY and CDR2 as SVGAGI. The CDR3 is 14 residues long. Trimming took off 7 bases at V and 6 bases at J, with 19 bases between the two ends. CDR3 region: CASTNEWGASEQYF. In nucleotides, the CDR3 is TGTGCCAGCACCAATGAGTGGGGGGCCTCCGAGCAGTACTTC.

DNA of the CDR3: TGTGCCAGTAGTACCGGGACAGGGGGCGGCTACACCTTC. This gives the protein CASSTGTGGGYTF. The chain is built from TRBV19 and TRBJ1-2; 12 bases line up with TRBD1. The CDR3 consists of 13 residues. V lost 4 bases to trimming and J lost 8 bases; unmatched junction nucleotides: 2. Per the germline V gene, CDR1 is LNHDA and CDR2 is SQIVND (reference sequence).

The chain links TRBV7-9 to TRBJ1-1; no clear D gene. CDR1 is SEHNR and CDR2 is FQNEAQ in the germline V gene (reference sequence). Trimming took off 3 bases at V and 10 bases at J, with 12 bases between the two ends. This CDR3 is 12 amino acids long. The CDR3 loop reads CASSLNLEGAFF. DNA of the CDR3: TGTGCCAGCAGCTTGAACCTGGAAGGAGCTTTCTTT. Based on the CDR3 plus reference TRBV7-9 and TRBJ1-1, the full variable domain is DTGVSQNPRHKITKRGQNVTFRCDPISEHNRLYWYRQTLGQGPEFLTYFQNEAQLEKSRLLSDRFSAERPKGSFSTLEIQRTEQGDSAMYLCASSLNLEGAFFGQGTRLTVV.

As to this clone: Other DNA sequences in this specimen translate into the identical CDR3. The chain employs TRBV5-5 and TRBJ1-6; no clear D gene. This CDR3 contains 15 residues. V lost 0 bases, J lost 14 bases, and 18 bases lay in between. Looked up from germline, CDR1 is SGHKS and CDR2 is YYEKEE (reference sequence). Written as DNA, the CDR3 is TGTGCCAGCAGCTTGGACATGAGAGAGTTCCGGGCCCTCCACTTT. This encodes CASSLDMREFRALHF.

The chain couples TRBV4-1 to TRBJ1-5; 8 bases are shared with TRBD1. V lost 3 bases, J lost 1 base, and 8 bases stayed unmatched. From germline, CDR1 is MGHRA and CDR2 YSYEKL. The CDR3 consists of 17 residues. CDR3 in amino acids: CASSQGGRTGSNQPQHF. The CDR3 bases are TGCGCCAGCAGCCAGGGGGGCAGGACAGGGAGCAATCAGCCCCAGCATTTT.